There are a few counts of the clone carrying this T cell receptor (beta chain). Its specificity is unknown. This CDR3 is also generated by other DNA sequences in the sample. These data originate in a study of metastatic and nonmetastatic thyroid tumors. Study background: Comparison of repertoires was carried out across blood and tumor or nodule tissue from malignant and benign thyroid patients. General observations from the study: Across blood and tumor, TCR beta diversity in malignant thyroid tumors was reportedly significantly higher than in benign nodules.

The CDR3 is 14 residues long. Germline V gene sequence: CDR1 MNHNS, CDR2 SASEGT. Trimming took off 5 bases at V and 0 bases at J, with 11 bases between the two ends. In the authors' methods: What underpinned the distant-metastasis classifier for papillary thyroid cancer was the set of CDR3 differences across clinicopathological groups. TCRdb re-called clones via MiXCR from the PCR reads. Here the V and J calls rest on TCRdb's processing, not on the authors' analysis. The sample gives tens of thousands of clones, approximately 24% of which show up once; more than 12% is in the top ten. Every patient underwent thyroid surgery untreated.

The chain couples TRBV6-1 to TRBJ2-7; perhaps TRBD1 as D (7 bases). The sequence derives from a female donor with papillary thyroid cancer or a benign thyroid nodule (not recorded which). Some clones in this sample may be carry-over from other donors' samples. The sample comprised tumor tissue. CDR3 protein: CASSPGGSSYEQYF. CDR3 DNA: TGTGCCAGCAGTCCAGGGGGGAGCTCCTACGAGCAGTACTTC.